This T cell receptor (beta chain) comes out of a study of PD-1 blockade in classical Hodgkin lymphoma. V was shortened by 2 bases and J by 4 bases, with 19 bases between the two germline ends. Germline CDR1 SGHTS, CDR2 YDEGEE. This CDR3 region has 17 residues. Clones were read by immunoSEQ multiplex PCR, and TCRdb kept only the in-frame ones, dropping some. The repertoire holds about 32,000 clones, with approximately 90% as singletons. Study-wide results and limits: The causes of the repertoire differences, possibly disease activity or prior therapy, remain undefined. Newly diagnosed patients were reported to start with lower TCR diversity than healthy donors.

Time point of the sample: newly diagnosed, previously untreated cHL patient sample. It was by magnetic negative selection that CD4+ T cells were purified from thawed PBMCs. Investigators turned to newly diagnosed, untreated classical Hodgkin lymphoma PBMCs for comparison. This clone occurred once. The antigen is undetermined. The source material was CD4+ T cells from blood. This receptor was taken from a human donor with classical Hodgkin lymphoma. The chain uses TRBV5-8 and TRBJ2-1; TRBD2 might be the D (6 bases). The CDR3 DNA follows: TGTGCCAGCAGCTTTGGTCGGGGCAGGAGGGAATACAATGAGCAGTTCTTC. Protein product: CASSFGRGRREYNEQFF.